This T cell receptor (beta chain) stems from a study of blood T cells in healthy people across ages. The CDR3 contains 14 residues. Germline-derived CDR1 and CDR2 are DFQATT and SNEGSKA (reference sequence). With 1 base removed from V and 3 bases from J, the gap between germline ends came to 7 bases. The second PCR ran about 7 to 12 cycles with a sample-barcoded 5' primer and J-beta primers. The authors tagged each cDNA molecule using a template-switch adaptor with 12 random nucleotides. TCRdb redid the calling of the 5' RACE reads with MiXCR, one entry per CDR3 protein. In the table there are approximately 600,000 distinct CDR3 sequences, around 54% of which are singletons.

Sequencing was performed on blood. The gene calls are TRBV20-1 and TRBJ1-6; D is uncertain. The receptor was isolated from a man aged 55 to 70 in good health. In DNA form, the CDR3 reads TGCAGTGCTAGAGGCCGGGTCTATAATTCACCCCTCCACTTT. Its protein is CSARGRVYNSPLHF.